Listed below are T cell receptor beta chains from one sample, sequenced in a study of T cell responses to AZD1222 COVID-19 vaccine. Profiled with immunoSEQ multiplex PCR; TCRdb holds only in-frame clones, not every one. The sample includes over 130,000 clones, about 90% of them seen just once. The specimen comprised peripheral blood, sampled 28 days after the second dose of the MenACWY control vaccine. These receptors all come from an adult who received the MenACWY meningococcal vaccine as a control. CDR3s leave out the opening cysteine and the closing phenylalanine or tryptophan. A D gene is named only where the DNA matches it firmly.

v_gene	j_gene	d_gene	CDR3aa
TRBV5-1	TRBJ2-7	TRBD1	ASSWGQVSSYEQY
TRBV6-5	TRBJ2-7	-	ASSYVRTVTHEQY
TRBV28	TRBJ1-2	-	ASTQATFLYGYT
TRBV7-9	TRBJ2-3	TRBD2	ASSAGLAATDTQY
TRBV6-6	TRBJ1-5	-	ASSYPTGHAPQPQH
TRBV6-5	TRBJ1-3	-	ASSSSTGIHTIY
TRBV5-4	TRBJ2-1	TRBD2	ASSIGTSGSLNEQF
TRBV19	TRBJ2-5	TRBD2	ASSIGIGSAGGQETQY
TRBV19	TRBJ2-3	-	ASSISGDTDTQY
TRBV5-4	TRBJ1-4	-	ASSVMTVRTEKLF
TRBV3-1/TRBV3-2	TRBJ1-2	-	ASSHQVGHYGYT
TRBV28	TRBJ2-1	TRBD2	ASSLLAGVSNEQF
TRBV2	TRBJ2-5	-	ASSPDYQETQY
TRBV2	TRBJ2-4	TRBD1	ASRSRTGTGGFTAKNIQY
TRBV10-3	TRBJ1-2	TRBD1	AISEDRGLYGYT
TRBV10-3	TRBJ2-1	TRBD2	AIGAGGQNNEQF
TRBV27	TRBJ2-1	-	ASSLRGRPGNEQF
TRBV24-1	TRBJ1-5	TRBD1	ATSDDRGNQPQH
TRBV10-1	TRBJ2-5	TRBD2	ASTGGSGPQPLQETQY
TRBV3-1/TRBV3-2	TRBJ2-2	-	ASSQGRTFNTGELF
TRBV7-2	TRBJ2-7	TRBD2	ASSLGEGREQY
TRBV11-3	TRBJ2-1	-	ASSARPEGNEQF
TRBV18	TRBJ1-2	-	ASSPPTADNYGYT
TRBV6-5	TRBJ1-3	-	ASSDTYSGNTIY
TRBV7-9	TRBJ2-7	-	ASSLGSGGKNRGYEQY
TRBV10-1	TRBJ2-2	TRBD2	ATAPPAGGLNTGELF
TRBV18	TRBJ2-7	-	ASSTSETYEQY
TRBV3-1/TRBV3-2	TRBJ2-7	-	ASSQDEVYYEQY
TRBV4-3	TRBJ2-4	TRBD1	ASSLRQGVGDIQY
TRBV9	TRBJ1-1	-	ASSVSGLLNTEAF
TRBV5-1	TRBJ2-5	-	ASSLEAWETQY